Sequencing of this T cell receptor (beta chain) was carried out in a study of shared clonotypes between healthy human individuals. Sequencing was performed with immunoSEQ multiplex PCR; in TCRdb, only in-frame clones are kept and a portion is missing. The sample carries about 110,000 clones, 55% to 70% recorded once. Germline values: CDR1 SGHKS, CDR2 YYEKEE (reference sequence). Trimming took off 2 bases at V and 7 bases at J, with 16 bases between the two ends. This CDR3 spans 15 amino acids. Study outcomes and limitations: Non-shared clonotypes had lower generation probabilities than clonotypes shared by all four sorted-subset donors.

Every donor was a Caucasian adult from Nashville, Tennessee. On this clone: What it recognizes is unknown.

The sequence was obtained from a woman aged 30 to 39 in good health. Sequencing was performed on memory CD8+ T cells sorted from blood. Sample subset: CD45RO+ cells pooled with CCR7-negative TemRA cells. The chain recombines TRBV5-5 with TRBJ1-5; no firm D call. The CDR3 here is CASSFIETSGQPQHF. The CDR3 DNA reads TGTGCCAGCAGCTTTATAGAGACTTCTGGGCAGCCCCAGCATTTT.